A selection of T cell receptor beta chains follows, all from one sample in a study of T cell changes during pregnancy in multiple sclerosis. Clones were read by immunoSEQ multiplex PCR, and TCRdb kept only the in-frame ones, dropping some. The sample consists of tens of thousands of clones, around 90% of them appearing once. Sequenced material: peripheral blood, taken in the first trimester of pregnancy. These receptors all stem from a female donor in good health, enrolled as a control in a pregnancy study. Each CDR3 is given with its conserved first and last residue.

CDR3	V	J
CASSYPRQGYNEQFF	TRBV6-5	TRBJ2-1
CASSDDRESYGYTF	TRBV21-1	TRBJ1-2
CASSLAADPGDIQYF	TRBV7-2	TRBJ2-4
CASSLGPGRSMAGELFF	TRBV5-4	TRBJ2-2
CASMLPDSNIQYF	TRBV6-5	TRBJ2-4
CAWKGDGANYGYTF	TRBV30	TRBJ1-2
CASSEGEVQGEKLFF	TRBV6-1	TRBJ1-4
CASSSPWQGSTGELFF	TRBV5-4	TRBJ2-2
CASSLAGSSYEQYF	TRBV5-1	TRBJ2-7
CSAAWSEQYF	TRBV20-1	TRBJ2-7
CASSLVTGTYEQYF	TRBV4-1	TRBJ2-7
CASMTDRVSYEQYF	TRBV6-5	TRBJ2-7
CASSSGPGGTEAFF	TRBV5-1	TRBJ1-1
CAWDDRITNYGYTF	TRBV30	TRBJ1-2
CASSLDRNTEAFF	TRBV7-7	TRBJ1-1
CASSPLFLGGYTEAFF	TRBV7-6	TRBJ1-1
CASSRDSPNTGELFF	TRBV7-2	TRBJ2-2
CASSPFAGDYGYTF	TRBV5-4	TRBJ1-2
CASPHGDWVNQPQHF	TRBV18	TRBJ1-5
CASSPLGSGKYEQYF	TRBV11-2	TRBJ2-7
CASSEYRGNTEAFF	TRBV25-1	TRBJ1-1
CASSLSSGSPEQYF	TRBV27	TRBJ2-7
CASSLPPGSARNEQFF	TRBV14	TRBJ2-1
CASSPTTGGDTGELFF	TRBV6-4	TRBJ2-2
CASSFRVPNTEAFF	TRBV5-1	TRBJ1-1
CASSLGRNTEAFF	TRBV11-1	TRBJ1-1
CASSLRGTSGTGSTDTQYF	TRBV5-1	TRBJ2-3
CATTPDRGGRRETQYF	TRBV5-1	TRBJ2-5
CASSLVGGYEQYF	TRBV27	TRBJ2-7